This T cell receptor (beta chain) is drawn from a study of T cell responses to AZD1222 COVID-19 vaccine. General observations from the study: When two AZD1222 doses had been given, Spike-specific TCR breadth and depth rose. Possibly, clonal diversity was underestimated; donors were largely white British and included more females. The CD4 TCRs associated with vaccination extended across spike and predominated at 160-218 and 743-854. Only a handful of AZD1222 recipients, roughly six in all, had baseline seropositivity.

Sequencing used immunoSEQ multiplex PCR; TCRdb keeps in-frame clones, though not all of them. This repertoire shows more than 110,000 clones, 93% found once; its top ten account for less than 6.5%. With 1 base removed from V and 0 bases from J, the gap between germline ends came to 9 bases. The CDR3 is made up of 15 amino acids. CDR1 is LNHDA and CDR2 is SQIVND in the germline V gene (reference sequence). Concerning this clone: Antigen specificity is unknown.

This clonotype originated in an adult in good health. This specimen was peripheral blood, taken on day 0 of AZD1222 vaccination. The J gene is TRBJ1-1, the V gene TRBV19; a weak D match, TRBD1 (6 bases). Here the CDR3 DNA reads TGTGCCAGTAGTATAGCAGGGACAATGAACACTGAAGCTTTCTTT. Protein: CASSIAGTMNTEAFF. Supplemented by reference TRBV19 and TRBJ1-1, the full variable domain reads DGGITQSPKYLFRKEGQNVTLSCEQNLNHDAMYWYRQDPGQGLRLIYYSQIVNDFQKGDIAEGYSVSREKKESFPLTVTSAQKNPTAFYLCASSIAGTMNTEAFFGQGTRLTVV.